Shown below are 26 T cell receptor beta chains from a single sample sequenced in a study of identical twins. TCRdb re-analysed the 5' RACE reads in MiXCR, keeping a single row per CDR3 protein. The profile shows about 530,000 distinct CDR3 sequences, around 22% of them singletons. These data also featured in a second study, about yellow fever vaccine responses in identical twins.

The material sequenced was CD4+ T cells sorted from blood. These receptors were obtained from a woman aged 18 to 35 in good health.

The chain recombines TRBV11-1 with TRBJ2-3, with 7 bases fitting TRBD2. The V and J ends lost 8 bases and 3 bases, in that order; junction bases with no gene match: 11. There are 15 residues in the CDR3. The germline CDR1 and CDR2 sequences are SGHAT and FQDESV (reference sequence). This chain's CDR3 is CASLRRSSGTDTQYF. The CDR3 DNA sequence: TGTGCCAGCTTAAGAAGGTCTAGCGGAACAGATACGCAGTATTTT.

The chain recombines TRBV20-1 with TRBJ2-1; D is ambiguous. The CDR3 has 15 amino acids. Germline V CDR1 and CDR2: DFQATT, SNEGSKA (reference sequence). Trimming took off 2 bases at V and 1 base at J, with 12 bases between the two ends. The CDR3 loop reads CSARPRIQSYNEQFF. CDR3 DNA: TGCAGTGCTAGACCCCGAATACAGTCCTACAATGAGCAGTTCTTC.

This clonotype was seen more than once but under ten times. The V call is TRBV5-1, the J call TRBJ2-1; D might be TRBD2 (5 bases). V was cut by 5 bases and J by 0 bases, with 18 bases left in between. Germline CDR1 is SGHRS and CDR2 is YFSETQ. The CDR3 has 17 amino acids. CDR3 sequence (DNA): TGCGCCAGCAGAGCTTGGGGAGTTAGTTCCTCCTACAATGAGCAGTTCTTC. As protein: CASRAWGVSSSYNEQFF.

This clonotype has only a few counts. This chain connects TRBV6-1 to TRBJ2-3; D is tentatively TRBD1 or TRBD2 (6 bases each). Germline V lookup: CDR1 MNHNS, CDR2 SASEGT. This CDR3 comprises 15 residues. V gave up 10 bases and J gave up 3 bases, with 20 bases separating them. The DNA for the CDR3 is TGTGCCACCGTAGACACGGGGGCGCGGACAGATACGCAGTATTTT. It translates to CATVDTGARTDTQYF.

The genes are TRBV20-1 and TRBJ2-3; no clear D gene. Germline-derived CDR1 and CDR2 are DFQATT and SNEGSKA (reference sequence). Trimming shortened V by 3 bases and J by 2 bases, and 6 bases separated the two germline ends. This CDR3 region has 12 residues. In nucleotides, the CDR3 is TGCAGTGCTAGTCTAAACACAGATACGCAGTATTTT. This codes for CSASLNTDTQYF.

The chain couples TRBV7-2 to TRBJ2-3, with 7 positions matching TRBD2. Losses at the gene ends were 4 bases for V and 4 bases for J; bases not matched to a gene: 14. The CDR3 sequence is 17 residues long. The germline V gene has CDR1 SGHTA and CDR2 FQGNSA. The CDR3 region is CASSSRGRAFSPDTQYF. CDR3 coding DNA: TGTGCCAGCAGCTCCCGGGGGAGGGCCTTCTCCCCAGATACGCAGTATTTT.

The J gene is TRBJ2-1, the V gene TRBV5-1; 8 positions match TRBD2. CDR3 length equals 16 residues. The germline V gene has CDR1 SGHRS and CDR2 YFSETQ. V shed 1 base, J shed 6 bases, and the junction held 9 bases outside the gene matches. The CDR3 DNA reads TGCGCCAGCAGCTTGTTACGGGAGGGCCTTGGCAATGAGCAGTTCTTC. This translates into CASSLLREGLGNEQFF.

V is TRBV7-2 and J is TRBJ2-1, with 7 bases that match TRBD2. The CDR3 spans 13 residues. Trimming removed 5 bases from V and 8 bases from J; junction bases left unmatched: 6. Germline CDR1 and CDR2: SGHTA and FQGNSA. The CDR3 reads CASSVGGGDEQFF. The CDR3 bases are TGTGCCAGCAGCGTGGGGGGAGGGGATGAGCAGTTCTTC.

This clonotype turned up a few times. This sequence joins TRBV24-1 and TRBJ2-1, with TRBD1 matching over 12 bases. The CDR3 has 16 amino acids. CDR1 is KGHDR and CDR2 is SFDVKD in the germline V gene. Unmatched junction bases numbered 6, after V lost 1 base and J lost 9 bases. CDR3 nucleotide sequence: TGTGCCACCAGTGATTTCCCCGGGACAGGGGGCTTTGAGCAGTTCTTC. The encoded protein is CATSDFPGTGGFEQFF.

This clonotype showed up many times. The rearrangement links TRBV5-1 to TRBJ2-2; D is unresolved. Germline V gives CDR1 SGHRS, CDR2 YFSETQ. V dropped 0 bases and J dropped 5 bases, with 11 bases sitting between them. The CDR3 runs to 15 residues. The CDR3, as DNA: TGCGCCAGCAGCTTGGCGTCGTGGCGGACCGGGGAGCTGTTTTTT. Its protein product is CASSLASWRTGELFF.

This clonotype showed up just a few times. The V and J genes are TRBV6-5 and TRBJ2-5, with TRBD1 matching 11 bases. V shed 4 bases, J shed 2 bases, and the junction held 3 bases outside the gene matches. The CDR3 is 15 residues long. Germline lookup yields CDR1 MNHEY and CDR2 SVGAGI. The CDR3 DNA is TGTGCCAGCAGTTGGGGGGACAGGGGGCAAGAGACCCAGTACTTC. This translates into CASSWGDRGQETQYF.

V usage is TRBV29-1 and J usage is TRBJ1-1; no clear D gene. The CDR3 totals 10 residues. The germline V and J ends were trimmed by 2 bases and 4 bases, with 2 bases remaining between them. Germline V gene lookup returns CDR1 SQVTM and CDR2 ANQGSEA. The CDR3 nucleotides are TGCAGCGTTGAAAGCACTGAAGCTTTCTTT. It translates to CSVESTEAFF.

This chain links TRBV5-6 with TRBJ2-5; D is undetermined. The germline V gene has CDR1 SGHDT and CDR2 YYEEEE. The CDR3 sequence is 13 residues long. Trimming removed 3 bases at V and 2 bases at J, with 8 bases between. The CDR3 loop is CASSWAVQETQYF. CDR3 in DNA: TGTGCCAGCAGCTGGGCTGTTCAAGAGACCCAGTACTTC.

The J gene is TRBJ1-5, the V gene TRBV12-3 or TRBV12-4; no definite D call. CDR3 length equals 14 residues. V lost 2 bases, J lost 2 bases, and 7 bases lay in between. CDR3: CASSLSAGNQPQHF. In DNA, the CDR3 is TGTGCCAGCAGTTTATCGGCGGGCAATCAGCCCCAGCATTTT.

This clonotype has a handful of counts. The chain joins TRBV20-1 to TRBJ2-1; 9 bases map to TRBD1. The CDR3 loop spans 14 amino acids. CDR1 is DFQATT and CDR2 is SNEGSKA in the germline V gene (reference sequence). With 6 bases clipped from V and 6 bases from J, the junction kept 9 bases outside the gene matches. CDR3 amino acids: CSAHFPDRGNEQFF. Here the CDR3 DNA reads TGCAGTGCCCATTTTCCGGACAGGGGCAATGAGCAGTTCTTC.

This CDR3 is CATSRPLPNEQFF. CDR3 nucleotide sequence: TGTGCCACCAGCAGGCCACTTCCCAATGAGCAGTTCTTC. V usage is TRBV15 and J usage is TRBJ2-1; D is ambiguous. Germline V gene sequence: CDR1 LNHNV, CDR2 YYDKDF (reference sequence). V lost 3 bases and J 6 bases, leaving 9 bases between the germline ends. The CDR3 length is 13 residues.

Comment on this clonotype: A junction boundary mismatches the germline segment, possibly from a read error. V and J are TRBV2 and TRBJ2-2; 11 bases align to TRBD1. The CDR3 is 14 amino acids. CDR1 SNHLY and CDR2 FYNNEI come from the germline V gene. CDR3 protein: CARRGQGGAGELFF. CDR3 sequence (DNA): TGTGCCCGCAGGGGACAGGGGGGCGCCGGGGAGCTGTTTTTT.

In its sample, this clonotype was seen a few times. J is TRBJ2-1 and V is TRBV20-1; the D is unclear. CDR1 is DFQATT, CDR2 SNEGSKA, per germline (reference sequence). V was shortened by 3 bases and J by 6 bases, with 9 bases between the two germline ends. The CDR3 spans 12 residues. CDR3 DNA sequence: TGCAGTGCTAGTAGGTCGGGCAATGAGCAGTTCTTC. Encoded protein: CSASRSGNEQFF.

This sequence joins TRBV5-6 and TRBJ1-2; D is uncertain. The germline CDR1 and CDR2 sequences are SGHDT and YYEEEE. The CDR3 spans 14 residues. Trimming stripped 2 bases from V and 1 base from J, with 9 bases between. Here the CDR3 reads CASSFAHDNYGYTF. The CDR3 DNA sequence: TGTGCCAGCAGCTTTGCCCACGATAACTATGGCTACACCTTC.

Only a few counts were recorded for this clonotype. V usage is TRBV5-1 and J usage is TRBJ2-5; 7 positions match TRBD1. The germline CDR1 and CDR2 sequences are SGHRS and YFSETQ. This CDR3 region has 12 residues. V gave up 0 bases and J gave up 11 bases; unmatched junction bases: 4. This CDR3 reads CASSLGTGPQYF. For the CDR3, the DNA is TGCGCCAGCAGCTTGGGGACAGGACCACAGTACTTC. Full variable domain (outside the CDR3, taken from reference TRBV5-1 and TRBJ2-5): KAGVTQTPRYLIKTRGQQVTLSCSPISGHRSVSWYQQTPGQGLQFLFEYFSETQRNKGNFPGRFSGRQFSNSRSEMNVSTLELGDSALYLCASSLGTGPQYFGPGTRLLVL.

A few counts support this clonotype. The V and J genes are TRBV29-1 and TRBJ2-1, with 9 bases matching TRBD1. This CDR3 is built from 13 residues. Germline V gene sequence: CDR1 SQVTM, CDR2 ANQGSEA. J gave up 9 bases and V 5 bases, and 8 bases lay outside the gene matches. The CDR3: CSVRGQGLGEQFF. CDR3 bases: TGCAGCGTTCGGGGACAGGGCTTAGGTGAGCAGTTCTTC.

This sequence joins TRBV7-9 and TRBJ2-7; D perhaps matches TRBD2 (6 bases). V was trimmed by 3 bases and J by 2 bases, leaving 11 bases between them. This CDR3 contains 14 residues. The germline CDR1 and CDR2 sequences are SEHNR and FQNEAQ (reference sequence). The CDR3 sequence: CASSFTGEAYEQYF. The CDR3 coding sequence is TGTGCCAGCAGCTTTACCGGGGAGGCCTACGAGCAGTACTTC.

The rearrangement uses TRBV5-1 and TRBJ2-3; D is undetermined. Looked up from germline, CDR1 is SGHRS and CDR2 is YFSETQ. The V end was cut by 4 bases, the J end by 0 bases, with 9 bases between. This CDR3 spans 14 amino acids. Here the CDR3 DNA reads TGCGCCAGCAGCCTTGTGCGTAGCACAGATACGCAGTATTTT. The encoded protein is CASSLVRSTDTQYF.

This clonotype was counted between two and nine times. This sequence joins TRBV10-3 and TRBJ1-1; D may be TRBD1 (5 bases). This CDR3 comprises 14 residues. The V gene lost 6 bases and the J gene lost 1 base, with 12 bases spanning the gap. From germline, CDR1 is ENHRY and CDR2 SYGVKD. Written as DNA, the CDR3 is TGTGCCATCAGCTCCCAGGGTGGGAACACTGAAGCTTTCTTT. It specifies CAISSQGGNTEAFF.

This clonotype showed up just a few times. V and J are TRBV20-1 and TRBJ2-1; D is undetermined. The length of the CDR3 is 12 residues. V was clipped by 5 bases and J by 8 bases, with 13 bases between them. Germline lookup yields CDR1 DFQATT and CDR2 SNEGSKA (reference sequence). CDR3 nucleotide sequence: TGCAGTGCTGGGCGAAGTGTCCATGAGCAGTTCTTC. Protein: CSAGRSVHEQFF.

The chain uses TRBV5-1 and TRBJ2-1; D might be TRBD1 or TRBD2, each matching 5 bases. The V gene lost 4 bases and the J gene lost 5 bases, with 10 bases spanning the gap. The germline gives CDR1 SGHRS, CDR2 YFSETQ. CDR3 length: 13 residues. The CDR3, as DNA: TGCGCCAGCAGCATAGGGACCGACAATGAGCAGTTCTTC. This gives the protein CASSIGTDNEQFF.